This TCR beta chain emerged from a study of regulatory T cells in long-lasting Graves disease. This clonotype showed up just a few times. Arm-PCR of CDR3 regions with iRepertoire HTBI primers generated TCR beta libraries. TCRdb ran MiXCR on the multiplex PCR reads and lists one entry per CDR3 protein. The sample has 700,000 or so distinct CDR3 sequences, 30% seen once. V was shortened by 1 base and J by 5 bases, with 18 bases between the two germline ends. The CDR3 spans 16 residues. The germline CDR1 and CDR2 sequences are GTSNPN and SVGIG (reference sequence). Sample time point: persistent/refractory GD, antithyroid drugs over 5 years with positive TRAb. Generation of the TCR library employed RNA extracted from PBMCs.

The chain uses TRBV30 and TRBJ1-5; D is uncertain. The TCR comes from a female donor with Graves disease. Sequenced here: peripheral blood mononuclear cells (PBMCs), sampled when the disease was refractory, from a patient treated with antithyroid drugs. The CDR3 DNA is TGTGCCTGGAGTGACCTCCCGGGCCCAGGTTATCAGCCCCAGCATTTT. This sequence encodes CAWSDLPGPGYQPQHF.